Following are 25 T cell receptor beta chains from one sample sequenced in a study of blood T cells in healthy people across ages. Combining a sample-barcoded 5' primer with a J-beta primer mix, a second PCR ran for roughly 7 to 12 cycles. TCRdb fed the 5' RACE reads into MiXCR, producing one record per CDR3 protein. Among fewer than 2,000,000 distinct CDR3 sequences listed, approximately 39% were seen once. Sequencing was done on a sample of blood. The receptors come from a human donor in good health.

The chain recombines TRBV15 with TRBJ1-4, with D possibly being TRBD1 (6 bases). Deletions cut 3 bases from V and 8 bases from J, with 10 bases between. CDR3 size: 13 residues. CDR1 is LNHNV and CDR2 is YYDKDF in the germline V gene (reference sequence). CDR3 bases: TGTGCCACCAGCAGGAACGGGGGCGAAAAACTGTTTTTT. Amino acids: CATSRNGGEKLFF.

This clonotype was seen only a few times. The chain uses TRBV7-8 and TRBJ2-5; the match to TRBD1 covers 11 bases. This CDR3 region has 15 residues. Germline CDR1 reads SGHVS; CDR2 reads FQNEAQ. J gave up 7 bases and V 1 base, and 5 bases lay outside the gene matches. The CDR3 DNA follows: TGTGCCAGCAGCTTAGGGGACAGGGGGAAGACGACCCAGTACTTC. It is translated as CASSLGDRGKTTQYF. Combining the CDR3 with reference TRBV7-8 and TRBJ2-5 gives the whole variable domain GAGVSQSPRYKVAKRGQDVALRCDPISGHVSLFWYQQALGQGPEFLTYFQNEAQLDKSGLPSDRFFAERPEGSVSTLKIQRTQQEDSAVYLCASSLGDRGKTTQYFGPGTRLLVL.

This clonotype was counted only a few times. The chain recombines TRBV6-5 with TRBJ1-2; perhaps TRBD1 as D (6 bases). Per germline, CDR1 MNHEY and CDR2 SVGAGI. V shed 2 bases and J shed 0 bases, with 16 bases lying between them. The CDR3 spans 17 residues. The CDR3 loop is CASSYRGGRPTNYGYTF. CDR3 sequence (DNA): TGTGCCAGCAGTTACCGCGGGGGGCGACCCACTAACTATGGCTACACCTTC.

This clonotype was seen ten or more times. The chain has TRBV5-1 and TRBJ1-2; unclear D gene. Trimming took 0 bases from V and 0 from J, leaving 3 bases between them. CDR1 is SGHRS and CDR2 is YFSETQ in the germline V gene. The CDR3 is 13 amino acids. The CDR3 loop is CASSLEPNYGYTF. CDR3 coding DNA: TGCGCCAGCAGCTTGGAACCTAACTATGGCTACACCTTC.

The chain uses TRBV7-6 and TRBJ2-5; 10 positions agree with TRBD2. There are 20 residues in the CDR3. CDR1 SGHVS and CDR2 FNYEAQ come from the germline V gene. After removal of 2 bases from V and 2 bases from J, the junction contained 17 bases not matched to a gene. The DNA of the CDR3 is TGTGCCAGCAGCTTACGACCTCGTGGTAGCGGGGGGCAATCACAAGAGACCCAGTACTTC. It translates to CASSLRPRGSGGQSQETQYF.

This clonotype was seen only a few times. The CDR3 sequence is CSARDRRTGPNYGYTF. CDR3 coding DNA: TGCAGTGCTAGAGATCGACGAACCGGGCCGAACTATGGCTACACCTTC. The chain is built from TRBV20-1 and TRBJ1-2; D gene unclear. Germline CDR1 reads DFQATT; CDR2 reads SNEGSKA (reference sequence). Between the trimmed V and J ends, which lost 0 bases and 2 bases, there was a span of 16 bases. This CDR3 has 16 amino acids.

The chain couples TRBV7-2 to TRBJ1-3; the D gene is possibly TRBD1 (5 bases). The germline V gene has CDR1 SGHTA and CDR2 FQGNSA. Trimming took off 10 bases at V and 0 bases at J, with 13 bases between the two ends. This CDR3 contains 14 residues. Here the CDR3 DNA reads TGTGCCACTGGAGAGGGGAGCTCTGGAAACACCATATATTTT. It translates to CATGEGSSGNTIYF.

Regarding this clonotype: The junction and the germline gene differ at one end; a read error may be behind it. In nucleotides, the CDR3 is TGTGCCAGCAGATTAGGACAGGGCCTACCCCCAGATACGCAGTATTTT. It yields the protein CASRLGQGLPPDTQYF. The chain recombines TRBV7-2 with TRBJ2-3; 8 positions match TRBD1. The CDR3 loop spans 16 amino acids. Germline V gene data show CDR1 as SGHTA and CDR2 as FQGNSA.

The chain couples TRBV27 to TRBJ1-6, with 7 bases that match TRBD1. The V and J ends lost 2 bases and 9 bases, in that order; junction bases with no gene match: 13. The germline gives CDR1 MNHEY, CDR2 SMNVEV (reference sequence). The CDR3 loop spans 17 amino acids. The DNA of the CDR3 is TGTGCCAGCAGTTTAAGAAACACAGGGGTGTTGGGTTCACCCCTCCACTTT. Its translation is CASSLRNTGVLGSPLHF.

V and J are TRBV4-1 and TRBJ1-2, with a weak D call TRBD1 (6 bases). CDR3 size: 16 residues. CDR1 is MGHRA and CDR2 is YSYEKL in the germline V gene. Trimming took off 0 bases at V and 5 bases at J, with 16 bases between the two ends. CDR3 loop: CASSQDSRTDPYGYTF. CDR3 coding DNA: TGCGCCAGCAGCCAAGATAGTCGGACAGATCCATATGGCTACACCTTC.

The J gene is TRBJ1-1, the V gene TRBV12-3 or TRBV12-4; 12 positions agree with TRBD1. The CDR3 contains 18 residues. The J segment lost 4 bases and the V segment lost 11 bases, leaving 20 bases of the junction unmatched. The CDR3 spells CAGIPLPGGQGARTEAFF. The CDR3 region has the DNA TGTGCCGGCATTCCGCTCCCGGGGGGACAGGGGGCGCGCACTGAAGCTTTCTTT.

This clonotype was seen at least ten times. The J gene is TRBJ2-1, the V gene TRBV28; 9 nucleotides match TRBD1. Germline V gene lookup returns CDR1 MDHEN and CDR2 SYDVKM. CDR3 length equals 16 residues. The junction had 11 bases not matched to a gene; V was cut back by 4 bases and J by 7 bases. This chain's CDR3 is CASSYTGTGRENEQFF. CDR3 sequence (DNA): TGTGCCAGCAGTTACACCGGGACAGGGAGAGAAAATGAGCAGTTCTTC.

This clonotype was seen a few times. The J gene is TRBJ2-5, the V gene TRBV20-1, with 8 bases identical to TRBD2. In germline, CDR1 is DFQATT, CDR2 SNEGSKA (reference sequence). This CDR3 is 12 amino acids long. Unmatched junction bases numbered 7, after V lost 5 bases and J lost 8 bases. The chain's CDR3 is CSAPYAGGTQYF. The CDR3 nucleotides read TGCAGTGCTCCCTACGCGGGGGGTACCCAGTACTTC.

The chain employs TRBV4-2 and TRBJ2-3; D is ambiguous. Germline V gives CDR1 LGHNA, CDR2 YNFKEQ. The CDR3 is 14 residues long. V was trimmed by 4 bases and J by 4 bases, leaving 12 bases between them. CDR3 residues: CASSPFSLADTQYF. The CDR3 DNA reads TGTGCCAGCAGCCCGTTTTCGCTGGCAGATACGCAGTATTTT.

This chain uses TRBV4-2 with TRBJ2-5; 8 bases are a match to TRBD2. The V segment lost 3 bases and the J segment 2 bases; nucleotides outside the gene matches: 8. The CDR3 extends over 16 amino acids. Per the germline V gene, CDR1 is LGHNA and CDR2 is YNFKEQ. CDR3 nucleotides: TGTGCCAGCAGCCAGCTCGCGGGGGGAACGCAAGAGACCCAGTACTTC. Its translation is CASSQLAGGTQETQYF.

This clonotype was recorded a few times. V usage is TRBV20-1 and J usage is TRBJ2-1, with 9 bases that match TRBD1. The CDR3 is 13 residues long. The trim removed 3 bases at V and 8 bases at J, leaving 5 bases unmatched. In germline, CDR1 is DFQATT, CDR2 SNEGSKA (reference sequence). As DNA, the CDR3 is TGCAGTGCTAGCTACAGGGGGCAGGATGAGCAGTTCTTC. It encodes CSASYRGQDEQFF.

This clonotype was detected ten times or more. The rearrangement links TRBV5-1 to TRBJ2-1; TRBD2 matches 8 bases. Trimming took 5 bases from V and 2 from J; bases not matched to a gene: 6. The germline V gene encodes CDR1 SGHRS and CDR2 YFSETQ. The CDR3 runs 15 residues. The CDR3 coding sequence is TGCGCCAGCAGTCTTAGCGGGGACACCTACAATGAGCAGTTCTTC. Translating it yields CASSLSGDTYNEQFF.

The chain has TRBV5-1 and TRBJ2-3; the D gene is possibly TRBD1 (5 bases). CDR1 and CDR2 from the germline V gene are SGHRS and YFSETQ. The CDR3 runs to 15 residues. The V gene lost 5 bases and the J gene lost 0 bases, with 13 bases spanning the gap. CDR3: CASSDRSTSTDTQYF. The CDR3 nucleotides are TGCGCCAGCAGTGACAGATCTACTAGCACAGATACGCAGTATTTT.

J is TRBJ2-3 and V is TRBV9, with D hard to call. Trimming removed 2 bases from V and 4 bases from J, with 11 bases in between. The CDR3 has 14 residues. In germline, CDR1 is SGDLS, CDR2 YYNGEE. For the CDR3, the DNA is TGTGCCAGCAGCGTCTCACCGTGGGCAGATACGCAGTATTTT. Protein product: CASSVSPWADTQYF.

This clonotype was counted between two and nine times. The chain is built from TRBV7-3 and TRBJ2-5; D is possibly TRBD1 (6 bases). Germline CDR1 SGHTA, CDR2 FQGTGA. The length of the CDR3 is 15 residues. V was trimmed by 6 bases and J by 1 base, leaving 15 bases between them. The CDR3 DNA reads TGTGCCAGCAGTCTACGGACAGCCTCCCAAGAGACCCAGTACTTC. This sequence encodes CASSLRTASQETQYF.

The CDR3 bases are TGCAGTGCTCCCAATGGGGATGAGCAGTTCTTC. It is translated as CSAPNGDEQFF. V usage is TRBV20-1 and J usage is TRBJ2-1; D gene unclear. The CDR3 consists of 11 residues. V gave up 5 bases and J gave up 8 bases, with 10 bases separating them. The germline gives CDR1 DFQATT, CDR2 SNEGSKA (reference sequence).

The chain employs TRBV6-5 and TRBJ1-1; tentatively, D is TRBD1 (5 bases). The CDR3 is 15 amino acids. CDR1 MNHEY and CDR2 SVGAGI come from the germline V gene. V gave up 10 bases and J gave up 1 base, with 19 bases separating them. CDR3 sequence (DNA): TGTGCCACCGCGGGACCTCAGTGGGGGAACACTGAAGCTTTCTTT. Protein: CATAGPQWGNTEAFF.

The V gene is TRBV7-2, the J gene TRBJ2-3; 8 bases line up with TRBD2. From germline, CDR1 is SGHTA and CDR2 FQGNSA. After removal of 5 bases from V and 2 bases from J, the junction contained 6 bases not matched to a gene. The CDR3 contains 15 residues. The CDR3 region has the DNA TGTGCCAGCAGCGAACTAGCGGCCTACACAGATACGCAGTATTTT. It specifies CASSELAAYTDTQYF.

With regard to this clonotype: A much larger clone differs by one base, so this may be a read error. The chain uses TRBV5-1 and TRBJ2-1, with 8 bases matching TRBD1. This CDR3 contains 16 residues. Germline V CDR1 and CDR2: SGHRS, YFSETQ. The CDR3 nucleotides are TGCGCCAGCGGCTTACAACGGACAGGGATCTACAATGAGCAGTTCTTC. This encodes CASGLQRTGIYNEQFF.

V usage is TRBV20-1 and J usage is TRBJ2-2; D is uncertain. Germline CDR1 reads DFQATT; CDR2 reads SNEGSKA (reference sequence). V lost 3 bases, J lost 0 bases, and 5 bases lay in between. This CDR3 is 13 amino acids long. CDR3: CSASRANTGELFF. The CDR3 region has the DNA TGCAGTGCTAGTAGGGCGAACACCGGGGAGCTGTTTTTT.